The T cell receptor beta chain described here comes from a study of OX40 agonist ivuxolimab in advanced cancers. For the study at large: In three patients, partial responses were observed, one with hepatocellular carcinoma and two with cutaneous melanoma.

Patients were ruled out by autoimmune disease history or systemic immunosuppression. A remark on this clone: Its specificity is unknown.

Findings and caveats of the study: Which antigen the expanded peripheral T cells recognized is unknown. Clonal expansion among partial responders at 0.1-3.0 mg/kg ranked near the lowest.

The V segment lost 6 bases and the J segment 4 bases; nucleotides outside the gene matches: 8. The germline V gene encodes CDR1 SGHRS and CDR2 YFSETQ. This CDR3 is built from 14 residues. The repertoire was sequenced with immunoSEQ multiplex PCR; TCRdb's copy has only in-frame clones and lacks some. The sample yields about 70,000 clones, 85% to 90% seen once. The J gene is TRBJ2-7, the V gene TRBV5-1; 9 nucleotides line up with TRBD1. This specimen consisted of CD4+ or CD8+ T cells sorted from blood, obtained in a trial of the OX40 agonist ivuxolimab. The TCR originated in an adult with an advanced solid tumor such as melanoma, head and neck, liver or kidney cancer. The CDR3 region has the DNA TGCGCCAGCACCCCGACAGGGGGGTCTTACGAGCAGTACTTC. Residues: CASTPTGGSYEQYF. Together with reference TRBV5-1 and TRBJ2-7, the CDR3 gives the full variable domain: KAGVTQTPRYLIKTRGQQVTLSCSPISGHRSVSWYQQTPGQGLQFLFEYFSETQRNKGNFPGRFSGRQFSNSRSEMNVSTLELGDSALYLCASTPTGGSYEQYFGPGTRLTVT.